The sequence of this T cell receptor beta chain was determined in a study of T cells in Graves' hyperthyroidism and ophthalmopathy. The study excluded patients with uncontrolled infection, other autoimmune disease, pregnancy or lactation. Thyroid ultrasound, orbital computed tomography, clinical symptoms, and serum thyroxine and TRAb underpinned diagnoses. The PBMCs were taken from around 9 ml of fresh peripheral blood. Findings and limits, study-wide: Blood held most thyroid clonotypes expanded above 0.001 frequency.

Amplified TCR beta CDR3 regions came from RNA transcripts. Researchers ran a first-round RT-PCR on the TCR CDR3 using the HTBI primer set. TCRdb redid the calling of the multiplex PCR reads with MiXCR, one entry per CDR3 protein. The table records 600,000 to 700,000 distinct CDR3 sequences, under 15% of them present only once. Per germline, CDR1 MGHRA and CDR2 YSYEKL. After removal of 0 bases from V and 7 bases from J, the junction contained 5 bases not matched to a gene. The CDR3 has 15 residues. A remark on this clonotype: Its antigen is not known.

The chain recombines TRBV4-1 with TRBJ1-5, with TRBD1 matching over 8 bases. Material for sequencing was blood. This clonotype was obtained from a woman between 40 and 55 years old with Graves' ophthalmopathy. CDR3 in DNA: TGCGCCAGCAGCCAAGACGACAGGGGAGGACAGCCCCAGCATTTT. This encodes CASSQDDRGGQPQHF.